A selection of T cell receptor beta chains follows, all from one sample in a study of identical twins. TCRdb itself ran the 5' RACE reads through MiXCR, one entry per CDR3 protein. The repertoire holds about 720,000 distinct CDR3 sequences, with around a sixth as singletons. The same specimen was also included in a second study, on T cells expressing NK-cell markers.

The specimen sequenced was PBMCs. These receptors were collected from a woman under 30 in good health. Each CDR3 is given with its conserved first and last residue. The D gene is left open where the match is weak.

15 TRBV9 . CASSVRGDSYNEQFF
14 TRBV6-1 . CASRRTVASYEQYF
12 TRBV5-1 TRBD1 CASRQGVDEQYF
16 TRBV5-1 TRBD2 CASSRIAGVNYNEQFF
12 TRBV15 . CATSSRDSPLHF
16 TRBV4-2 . CASSRLEGGAGNEQFF
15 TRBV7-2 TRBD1 CASSQQTGAGETQYF
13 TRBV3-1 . CASSPIHQETQYF
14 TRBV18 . CASSPQGDLHGYTF
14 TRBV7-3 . CASSASGGRNEQFF
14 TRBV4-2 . CASSQDAQGWVAFF
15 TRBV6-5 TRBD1 CASSYGTGIYNEQFF
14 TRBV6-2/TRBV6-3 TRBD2 CASLRGSPSYEQYF
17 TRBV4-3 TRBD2 CASSQEGSGRSTGEQFF
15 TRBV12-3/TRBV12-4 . CASSLVSSTVGEQYF